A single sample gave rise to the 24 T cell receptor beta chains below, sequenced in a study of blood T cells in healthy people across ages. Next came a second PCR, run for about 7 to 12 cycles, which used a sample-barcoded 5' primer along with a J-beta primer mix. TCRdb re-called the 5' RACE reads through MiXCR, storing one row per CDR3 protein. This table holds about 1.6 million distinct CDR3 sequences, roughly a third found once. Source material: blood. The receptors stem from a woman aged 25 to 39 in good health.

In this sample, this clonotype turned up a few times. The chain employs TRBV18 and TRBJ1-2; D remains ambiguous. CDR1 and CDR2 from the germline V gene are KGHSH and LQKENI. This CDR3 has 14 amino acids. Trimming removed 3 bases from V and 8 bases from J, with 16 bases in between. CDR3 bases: TGTGCCAGCTCACCCTCAAGAGGATCGGTCGGCTACACCTTC. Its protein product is CASSPSRGSVGYTF. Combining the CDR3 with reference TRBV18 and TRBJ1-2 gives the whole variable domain NAGVMQNPRHLVRRRGQEARLRCSPMKGHSHVYWYRQLPEEGLKFMVYLQKENIIDESGMPKERFSAEFPKEGPSILRIQQVVRGDSAAYFCASSPSRGSVGYTFGSGTRLTVV.

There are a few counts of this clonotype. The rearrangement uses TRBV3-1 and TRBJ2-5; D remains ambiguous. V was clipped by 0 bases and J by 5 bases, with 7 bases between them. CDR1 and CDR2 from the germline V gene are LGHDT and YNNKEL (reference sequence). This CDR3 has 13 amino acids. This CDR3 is CASSQEGSETQYF. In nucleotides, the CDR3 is TGTGCCAGCAGCCAAGAAGGGTCGGAGACCCAGTACTTC.

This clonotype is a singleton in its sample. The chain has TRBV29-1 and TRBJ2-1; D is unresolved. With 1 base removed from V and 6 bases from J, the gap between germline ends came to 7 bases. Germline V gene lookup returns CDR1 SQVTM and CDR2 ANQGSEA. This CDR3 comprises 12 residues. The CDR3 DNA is TGCAGCGTTGAAGTTGGGGTCAATGAGCAGTTCTTC. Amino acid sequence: CSVEVGVNEQFF.

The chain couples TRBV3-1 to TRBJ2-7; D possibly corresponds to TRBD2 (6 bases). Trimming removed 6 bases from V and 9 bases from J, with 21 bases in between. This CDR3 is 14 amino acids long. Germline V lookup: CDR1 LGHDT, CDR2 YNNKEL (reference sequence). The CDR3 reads CASSRTTRAGAQYF. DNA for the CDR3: TGTGCCAGCAGTAGGACTACCCGAGCTGGAGCGCAGTACTTC.

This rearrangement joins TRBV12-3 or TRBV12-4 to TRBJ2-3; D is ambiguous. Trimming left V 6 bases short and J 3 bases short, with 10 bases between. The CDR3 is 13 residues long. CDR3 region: CASSTPWTDTQYF. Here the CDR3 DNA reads TGTGCCAGCAGCACCCCTTGGACAGATACGCAGTATTTT.

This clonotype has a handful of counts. The CDR3 DNA reads TGTGCCAGCAGTCCCACCGGGACTAGGGATCGGGAGACCCAGTACTTC. It is translated as CASSPTGTRDRETQYF. This chain links TRBV6-2 or TRBV6-3 with TRBJ2-5; 8 nucleotides match TRBD2. The ends lost 5 bases at V and 5 bases at J; junction bases unmatched: 13. The CDR3 totals 16 residues. Germline V gene data show CDR1 as MNHEY and CDR2 as SVGEGT.

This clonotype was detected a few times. The CDR3 DNA reads as TGTGCCAGCAGCTTCGGACGAAGGGGTCAGGTTTTGTACGAGCAGTACTTC. As protein: CASSFGRRGQVLYEQYF. The J gene is TRBJ2-7, the V gene TRBV7-9; perhaps TRBD1 as D (5 bases). V lost 3 bases to trimming and J lost 4 bases, with 22 bases between them. The CDR3 has 17 residues. Germline V lookup: CDR1 SEHNR, CDR2 FQNEAQ (reference sequence).

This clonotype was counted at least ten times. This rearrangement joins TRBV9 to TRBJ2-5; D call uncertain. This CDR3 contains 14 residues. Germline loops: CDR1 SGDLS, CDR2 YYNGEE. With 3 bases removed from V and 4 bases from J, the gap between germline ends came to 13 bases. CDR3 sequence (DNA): TGTGCCAGCAGCGCACACCGATGGGGAGAGACCCAGTACTTC. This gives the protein CASSAHRWGETQYF.

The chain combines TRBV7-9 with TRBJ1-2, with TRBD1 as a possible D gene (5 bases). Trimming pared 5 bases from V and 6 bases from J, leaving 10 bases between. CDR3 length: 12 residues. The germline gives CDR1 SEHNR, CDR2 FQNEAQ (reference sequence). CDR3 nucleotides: TGTGCCAGCAGCCCCCAGGGAGATGGCTACACCTTC. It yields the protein CASSPQGDGYTF.

CDR3 amino acids: CASSCTRGAIFDEQFF. The CDR3 nucleotides are TGTGCCAGCAGTTGCACCCGTGGCGCAATCTTCGATGAGCAGTTCTTC. The rearrangement uses TRBV6-6 and TRBJ2-1, with D unclear. V was pared by 4 bases and J by 8 bases, with 21 bases between. Germline V gene data show CDR1 as MNHNY and CDR2 as SVGAGI (reference sequence). This CDR3 is 16 amino acids long.

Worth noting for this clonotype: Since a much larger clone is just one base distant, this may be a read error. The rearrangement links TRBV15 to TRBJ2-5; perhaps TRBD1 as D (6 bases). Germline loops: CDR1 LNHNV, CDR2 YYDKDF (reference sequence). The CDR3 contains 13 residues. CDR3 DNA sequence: TGTGTCACCCAAACCCCAGGGGAGGAGACCCAGTACTTC. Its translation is CVTQTPGEETQYF.

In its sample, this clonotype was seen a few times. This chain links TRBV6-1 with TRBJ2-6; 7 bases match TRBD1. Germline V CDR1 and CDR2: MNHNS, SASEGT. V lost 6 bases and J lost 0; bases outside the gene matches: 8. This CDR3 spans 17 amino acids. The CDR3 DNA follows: TGTGCCAGCAGGGAGACAGGGACCAACTCTGGGGCCAACGTCCTGACTTTC. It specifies CASRETGTNSGANVLTF.

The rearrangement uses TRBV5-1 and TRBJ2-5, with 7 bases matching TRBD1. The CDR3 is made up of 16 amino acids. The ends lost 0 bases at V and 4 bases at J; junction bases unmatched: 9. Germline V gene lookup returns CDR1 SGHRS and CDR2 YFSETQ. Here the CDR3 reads CASSLGEGAWAETQYF. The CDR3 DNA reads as TGCGCCAGCAGCTTGGGAGAGGGGGCGTGGGCAGAGACCCAGTACTTC.

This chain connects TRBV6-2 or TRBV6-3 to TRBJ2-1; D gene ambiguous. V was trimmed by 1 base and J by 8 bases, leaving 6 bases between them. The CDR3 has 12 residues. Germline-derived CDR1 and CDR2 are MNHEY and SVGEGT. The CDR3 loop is CASSYYSHEQFF. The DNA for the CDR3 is TGTGCCAGCAGTTACTATAGCCATGAGCAGTTCTTC.

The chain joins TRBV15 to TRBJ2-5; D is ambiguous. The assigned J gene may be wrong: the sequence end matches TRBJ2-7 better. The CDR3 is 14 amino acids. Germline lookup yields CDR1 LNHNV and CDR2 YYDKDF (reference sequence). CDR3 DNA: TGTGCCACCAGCACTCCCCGCGCTCCCTACGAGCAGTACTTC. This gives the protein CATSTPRAPYEQYF.

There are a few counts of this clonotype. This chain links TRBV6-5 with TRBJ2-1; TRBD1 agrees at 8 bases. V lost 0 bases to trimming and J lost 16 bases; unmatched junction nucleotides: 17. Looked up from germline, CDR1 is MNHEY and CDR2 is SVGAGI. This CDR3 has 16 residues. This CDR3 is CASSYSNLRTGRIFFF. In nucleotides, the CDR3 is TGTGCCAGCAGTTACTCGAATCTCCGGACAGGGAGAATTTTTTTCTTC.

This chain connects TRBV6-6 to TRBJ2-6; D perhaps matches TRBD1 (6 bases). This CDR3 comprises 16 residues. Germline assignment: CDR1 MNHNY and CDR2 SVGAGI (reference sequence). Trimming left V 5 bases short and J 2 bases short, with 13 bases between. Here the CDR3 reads CASSHTGSPGANVLTF. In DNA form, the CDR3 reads TGTGCCAGCAGTCACACAGGGTCCCCTGGGGCCAACGTCCTGACTTTC.

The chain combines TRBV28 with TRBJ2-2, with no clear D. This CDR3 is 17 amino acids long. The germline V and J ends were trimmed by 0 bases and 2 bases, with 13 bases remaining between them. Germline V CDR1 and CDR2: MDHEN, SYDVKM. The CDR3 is CASSLWPSGTNTGELFF. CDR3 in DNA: TGTGCCAGCAGTTTATGGCCCTCTGGTACCAACACCGGGGAGCTGTTTTTT.

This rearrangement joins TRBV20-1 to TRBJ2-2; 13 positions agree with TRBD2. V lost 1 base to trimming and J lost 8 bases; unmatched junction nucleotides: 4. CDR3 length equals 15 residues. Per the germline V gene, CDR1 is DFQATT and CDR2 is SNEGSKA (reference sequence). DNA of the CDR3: TGCAGTGCTAGAGGAGGACTAGCGGGGGAAGGGGAGCTGTTTTTT. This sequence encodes CSARGGLAGEGELFF.

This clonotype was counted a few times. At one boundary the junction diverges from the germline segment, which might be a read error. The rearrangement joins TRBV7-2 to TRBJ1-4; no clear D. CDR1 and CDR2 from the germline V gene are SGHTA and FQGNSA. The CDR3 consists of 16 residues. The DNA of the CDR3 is TGTGCCAGCAGCTTACGAGGGTTCGCAACCAATGAAAAACTGTTTTTT. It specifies CASSLRGFATNEKLFF.

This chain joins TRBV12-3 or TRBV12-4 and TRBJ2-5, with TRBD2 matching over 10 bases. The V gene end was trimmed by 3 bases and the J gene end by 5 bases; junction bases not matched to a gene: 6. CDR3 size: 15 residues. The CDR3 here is CASSFRAGGRETQYF. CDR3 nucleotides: TGTGCCAGCAGTTTTCGAGCGGGGGGGAGGGAGACCCAGTACTTC.

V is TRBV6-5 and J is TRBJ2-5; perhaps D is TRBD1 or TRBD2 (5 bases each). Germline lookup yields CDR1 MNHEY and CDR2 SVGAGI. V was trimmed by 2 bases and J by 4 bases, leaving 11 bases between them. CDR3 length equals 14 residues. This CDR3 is CASSYGGTGETQYF. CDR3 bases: TGTGCCAGCAGTTACGGGGGAACGGGAGAGACCCAGTACTTC.

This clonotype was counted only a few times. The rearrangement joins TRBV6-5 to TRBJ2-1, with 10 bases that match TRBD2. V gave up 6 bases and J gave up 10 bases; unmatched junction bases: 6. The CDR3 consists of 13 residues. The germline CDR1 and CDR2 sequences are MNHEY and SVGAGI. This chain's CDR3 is CASRAQREGEQFF. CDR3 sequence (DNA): TGTGCCAGCAGGGCCCAGCGGGAGGGCGAGCAGTTCTTC.

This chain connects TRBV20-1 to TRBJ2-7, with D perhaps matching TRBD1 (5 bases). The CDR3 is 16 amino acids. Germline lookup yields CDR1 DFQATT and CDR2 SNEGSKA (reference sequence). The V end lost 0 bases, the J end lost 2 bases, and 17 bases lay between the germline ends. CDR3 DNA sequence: TGCAGTGCTAGAGATCCCCCGAGAAGGGGCACCTACGAGCAGTACTTC. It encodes CSARDPPRRGTYEQYF.